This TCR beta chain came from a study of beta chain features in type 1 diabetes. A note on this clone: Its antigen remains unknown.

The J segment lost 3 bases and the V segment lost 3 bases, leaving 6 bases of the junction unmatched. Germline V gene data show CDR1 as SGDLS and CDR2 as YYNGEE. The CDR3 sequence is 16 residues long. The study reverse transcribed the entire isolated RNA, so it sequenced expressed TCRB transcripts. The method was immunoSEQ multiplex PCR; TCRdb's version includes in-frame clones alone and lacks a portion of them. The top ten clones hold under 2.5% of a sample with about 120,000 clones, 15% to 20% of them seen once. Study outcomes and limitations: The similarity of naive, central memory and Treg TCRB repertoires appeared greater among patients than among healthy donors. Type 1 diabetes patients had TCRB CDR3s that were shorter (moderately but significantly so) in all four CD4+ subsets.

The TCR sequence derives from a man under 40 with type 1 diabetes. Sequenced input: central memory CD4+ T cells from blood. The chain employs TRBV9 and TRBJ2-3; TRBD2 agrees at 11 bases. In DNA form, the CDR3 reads TGTGCCAGCAGCGCCCAAACTAGCGGGGGAACAGATACGCAGTATTTT. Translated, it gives CASSAQTSGGTDTQYF.